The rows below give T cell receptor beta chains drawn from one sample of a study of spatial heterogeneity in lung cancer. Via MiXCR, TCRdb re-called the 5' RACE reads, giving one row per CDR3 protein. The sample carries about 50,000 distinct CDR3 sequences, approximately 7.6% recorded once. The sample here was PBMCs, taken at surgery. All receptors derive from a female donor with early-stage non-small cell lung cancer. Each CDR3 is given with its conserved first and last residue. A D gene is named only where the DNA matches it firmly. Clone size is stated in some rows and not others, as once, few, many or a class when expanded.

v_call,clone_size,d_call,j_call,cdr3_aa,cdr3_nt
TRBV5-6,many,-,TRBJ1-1,CASSFRVGYTEAFF,TGTGCCAGCAGCTTCCGGGTGGGCTACACTGAAGCTTTCTTT
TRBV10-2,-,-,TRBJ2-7,CASSNKAYEQYF,TGCGCCAGCTCCAACAAGGCCTACGAGCAGTACTTC
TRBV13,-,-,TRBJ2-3,CASSPKPDTQYF,TGTGCCAGCAGCCCAAAGCCAGATACGCAGTATTTT
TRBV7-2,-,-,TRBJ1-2,CASSQPPPTVKGYTF,TGTGCCAGCAGCCAGCCTCCCCCAACAGTTAAGGGCTACACCTTC
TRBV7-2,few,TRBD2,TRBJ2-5,CASSLGLAGGPQETQYF,TGTGCCAGCAGCTTAGGTTTAGCGGGGGGCCCCCAAGAGACCCAGTACTTC
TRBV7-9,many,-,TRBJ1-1,CASSLGSRGLSTEAFF,TGTGCCAGCAGCTTAGGCAGTCGAGGTTTGAGCACTGAAGCTTTCTTT
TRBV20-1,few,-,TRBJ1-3,CSAYQTAGNTIYF,TGCAGTGCGTATCAAACGGCTGGAAACACCATATATTTT
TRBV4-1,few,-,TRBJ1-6,CASSQVNNSPLHF,TGCGCCAGCAGCCAAGTCAATAATTCACCCCTCCACTTT
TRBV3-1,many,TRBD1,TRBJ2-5,CASSQFLPQPGQQETQYF,TGTGCCAGCAGCCAATTTCTTCCTCAACCGGGACAGCAAGAGACCCAGTACTTC
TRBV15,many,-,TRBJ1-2,CATSRDWGNYGYTF,TGTGCCACCAGCAGAGATTGGGGGAACTATGGCTACACCTTC
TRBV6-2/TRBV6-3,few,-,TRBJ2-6,CASSYSGSGANVLTF,TGTGCCAGCAGTTACTCCGGCTCTGGGGCCAACGTCCTGACTTTC
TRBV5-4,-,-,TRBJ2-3,CASSLAGESDTQYF,TGTGCCAGCAGCTTGGCGGGGGAGTCAGATACGCAGTATTTT
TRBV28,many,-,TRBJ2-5,CASSSQVYRRRGETQYF,TGTGCCAGCAGTTCGCAAGTATACAGGAGGCGTGGAGAGACCCAGTACTTC
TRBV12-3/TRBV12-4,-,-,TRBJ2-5,CASTSGNIQETQYF,TGTGCCAGTACGAGCGGAAACATACAAGAGACCCAGTACTTC
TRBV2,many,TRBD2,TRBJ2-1,CAISTGLAAYNEQFF,TGTGCCATCTCAACGGGGCTAGCGGCCTACAATGAGCAGTTCTTC
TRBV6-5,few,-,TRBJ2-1,CASSYSLRNEQFF,TGTGCCAGCAGTTACTCGTTACGCAATGAGCAGTTCTTC